The entry that follows covers one T cell receptor beta chain sequence. The data were obtained in a study of shared T cell receptors in the human thymus. The data were produced by immunoSEQ multiplex PCR, yet TCRdb's version contains in-frame clones alone and is incomplete. This sample yields 450,000 to 650,000 clones, of which approximately 80% are seen a single time; 0.01% to 0.015% belongs to the top ten. Germline V gene lookup returns CDR1 SGHDT and CDR2 YYEEEE. The CDR3 has 17 residues. Trimming shortened V by 7 bases and J by 3 bases, and 23 bases separated the two germline ends. This sample also appeared in a second study, on human thymus T cells. That study adds: Donation came from healthy Finnish infants having corrective surgery for congenital heart defects. Obtained as resections during corrective heart surgery, the thymus tissue was then studied. In thymic and blood repertoires alike, V and J usage looked biased. Thymic repertoires of unrelated individuals were reported in related research to overlap highly.

This receptor was taken from a boy younger than two with a congenital heart defect. Sequencing input: thymocytes. The chain uses TRBV5-6 and TRBJ2-1, with D possibly matching TRBD2 (6 bases). The CDR3 is CASSTMEGLSSYNEQFF. The CDR3 nucleotides read TGTGCCAGCTCCACGATGGAGGGGCTCTCGAGCTACAATGAGCAGTTCTTC.